These 24 T cell receptor beta chains share one sample of origin, sequenced in a study of long-term antiretroviral therapy in people with HIV. Samples were assayed with immunoSEQ v3.0 at survey level. The table came from immunoSEQ multiplex PCR; TCRdb's copy has only in-frame clones and leaves some out. The table lists 27,000 or so clones, just over 85% of them singletons. The sequenced sample was unsorted PBMCs, obtained 1.2 years after starting antiretroviral therapy. All receptors derive from a man aged 45-65 years with HIV.

This CDR3 is CASSGGGGGEAFF. The CDR3 nucleotides are TGTGCCAGCAGTGGCGGGGGTGGCGGTGAAGCTTTCTTT. V gene TRBV25-1 combines with J gene TRBJ1-1, with D possibly being TRBD1 (5 bases). CDR3 length: 13 residues. V was pared by 4 bases and J by 7 bases, with 13 bases between. CDR1 is MGHDK, CDR2 SYGVNS, per germline.

The chain recombines TRBV7-9 with TRBJ1-6; a weak D match, TRBD1 (5 bases). From germline, CDR1 is SEHNR and CDR2 FQNEAQ (reference sequence). There are 14 residues in the CDR3. V lost 10 bases to trimming and J lost 9 bases, with 19 bases between them. CDR3 loop: CAISGDLSSSPLHF. CDR3 bases: TGTGCCATATCCGGGGACCTTTCTTCTTCACCCCTCCACTTT.

J is TRBJ2-1 and V is TRBV4-3; 8 positions match TRBD1. The CDR3 loop spans 16 amino acids. The germline V gene encodes CDR1 LGHNA and CDR2 YSLEER. The V gene end was trimmed by 4 bases and the J gene end by 4 bases; junction bases not matched to a gene: 9. CDR3 coding DNA: TGCGCCAGCAGCCCTGCAGAGGGACAGGTTTACAATGAGCAGTTCTTC. The encoded protein is CASSPAEGQVYNEQFF.

In this sample, this clone turned up a few times. V and J are TRBV19 and TRBJ1-3; D is unclear. Germline assignment: CDR1 LNHDA and CDR2 SQIVND (reference sequence). The V gene lost 6 bases and the J gene lost 4 bases, with 7 bases spanning the gap. The CDR3 spans 12 residues. This CDR3 is CASSADGNTIYF. The CDR3 nucleotides read TGTGCCAGTAGCGCTGACGGAAACACCATATATTTT. The full variable domain, with the rest looked up from reference TRBV19 and TRBJ1-3, is DGGITQSPKYLFRKEGQNVTLSCEQNLNHDAMYWYRQDPGQGLRLIYYSQIVNDFQKGDIAEGYSVSREKKESFPLTVTSAQKNPTAFYLCASSADGNTIYFGEGSWLTVV.

The chain is built from TRBV27 and TRBJ2-2, with D tentatively TRBD2 (5 bases). Germline V gene data show CDR1 as MNHEY and CDR2 as SMNVEV (reference sequence). Trimming shortened V by 1 base and J by 6 bases, and 6 bases separated the two germline ends. This CDR3 contains 13 residues. In nucleotides, the CDR3 is TGTGCCAGCAGTTTATACGGGGCCGGGGAGCTGTTTTTT. Translated: CASSLYGAGELFF.

This sequence joins TRBV6-6 and TRBJ2-3; maybe TRBD1 (5 bases). This CDR3 has 14 amino acids. Between the trimmed V and J ends, which lost 6 bases and 0 bases, there was a span of 10 bases. Germline lookup yields CDR1 MNHNY and CDR2 SVGAGI (reference sequence). DNA of the CDR3: TGTGCCAGCAGCTCAGGGTTAAGCACAGATACGCAGTATTTT. Residues: CASSSGLSTDTQYF.

The chain joins TRBV18 to TRBJ1-5; D is perhaps TRBD1 (5 bases). Germline CDR1 is KGHSH and CDR2 is LQKENI. The ends were cut back, 3 bases at V and 3 bases at J, with 9 bases in the middle. CDR3 size: 14 residues. CDR3 loop: CASSPQGSNQPQHF. The DNA of the CDR3 is TGTGCCAGCTCACCCCAGGGTTCCAATCAGCCCCAGCATTTT.

This rearrangement joins TRBV11-3 to TRBJ1-1, with D perhaps matching TRBD1 (6 bases). V lost 6 bases, J lost 1 base, and 21 bases lay in between. The CDR3 totals 17 residues. Germline V CDR1 and CDR2: SGHNT, YENEEA. The CDR3 loop is CASRPHPPLQGNTEAFF. CDR3 in DNA: TGTGCCAGCAGGCCCCACCCCCCACTACAGGGGAACACTGAAGCTTTCTTT.

As for this clone: One end of the junction fails to match germline, which may point to a read error. This chain joins TRBV2 and TRBJ1-2; 11 bases are a match to TRBD1. The CDR3 covers 14 residues. Germline assignment: CDR1 SNHLY and CDR2 FYNNEI. The CDR3 region has the DNA TGTACCAGCAGGGGACAGGGGGCTAACTATGGCTACACCTTC. Amino acids: CTSRGQGANYGYTF.

The DNA of the CDR3 is TGTGCCAGCAGTGTAACACCCCGACAGAGCTACGAGCAGTACTTC. Translating it yields CASSVTPRQSYEQYF. This chain joins TRBV2 and TRBJ2-7, with D perhaps matching TRBD1 (5 bases). CDR3 length: 15 residues. Per germline, CDR1 SNHLY and CDR2 FYNNEI. V lost 4 bases and J lost 3, with 16 bases in between.

This chain links TRBV11-2 with TRBJ2-7; D gene unclear. CDR1 and CDR2 (germline): SGHAT, FQNNGV. V was shortened by 5 bases and J by 3 bases, with 8 bases between the two germline ends. The CDR3 consists of 12 residues. CDR3 protein: CASSLLSYEQYF. CDR3 nucleotides: TGTGCCAGCAGCCTCTTGAGCTACGAGCAGTACTTC.

This chain joins TRBV19 and TRBJ2-2; unclear D gene. Germline V gives CDR1 LNHDA, CDR2 SQIVND (reference sequence). Trimming cost V 4 bases and J 0 bases, with 9 bases left between them. The CDR3 spans 15 residues. CDR3 region: CASSRQHANTGELFF. In nucleotides, the CDR3 is TGTGCCAGTAGTAGGCAGCATGCGAACACCGGGGAGCTGTTTTTT.

This sequence joins TRBV6-5 and TRBJ1-3; unclear D gene. CDR3 size: 16 residues. The V end lost 4 bases, the J end lost 0 bases, and 13 bases lay between the germline ends. CDR1 is MNHEY and CDR2 is SVGAGI in the germline V gene. CDR3 sequence reads: CASSLIPSTSGNTIYF. The CDR3 bases are TGTGCCAGCAGTTTGATACCCTCGACCTCTGGAAACACCATATATTTT.

In this sample, this clone turned up once. V gene TRBV5-1 combines with J gene TRBJ2-7; 7 bases agree with TRBD1. This CDR3 has 16 residues. The germline V gene has CDR1 SGHRS and CDR2 YFSETQ. V shed 4 bases, J shed 3 bases, and the junction held 13 bases outside the gene matches. CDR3: CASSAAAKGQIYEQYF. CDR3 sequence (DNA): TGCGCCAGCAGCGCAGCAGCGAAGGGACAGATCTACGAGCAGTACTTC.

The chain combines TRBV11-3 with TRBJ2-2; D uncertain. Per the germline V gene, CDR1 is SGHNT and CDR2 is YENEEA. Trimming stripped 1 base from V and 4 bases from J, with 7 bases between. The CDR3 extends over 14 amino acids. The CDR3 bases are TGTGCCAGCAGCTTAGGATCGAGCACCGGGGAGCTGTTTTTT. This gives the protein CASSLGSSTGELFF.

This chain joins TRBV5-3 and TRBJ1-2; no definite D call. TRBV5-3 is filed as an ORF, its function uncertain. V was clipped by 0 bases and J by 8 bases, with 8 bases between them. The CDR3 contains 12 residues. DNA for the CDR3: TGTGCCAGAAGCTTGGGGATTCCCGGCTACACCTTC. This codes for CARSLGIPGYTF.

This chain connects TRBV5-1 to TRBJ1-2, with D unclear. There are 13 residues in the CDR3. The V gene's germline CDR1 is SGHRS and CDR2 YFSETQ. Trimming removed 0 bases at V and 2 bases at J, with 5 bases between. The CDR3 DNA is TGCGCCAGCAGCTTGGAACAGAACTATGGCTACACCTTC. Translation: CASSLEQNYGYTF. The full variable domain, rest sourced from reference TRBV5-1 and TRBJ1-2, is KAGVTQTPRYLIKTRGQQVTLSCSPISGHRSVSWYQQTPGQGLQFLFEYFSETQRNKGNFPGRFSGRQFSNSRSEMNVSTLELGDSALYLCASSLEQNYGYTFGSGTRLTVV.

The chain recombines TRBV2 with TRBJ2-5, with 7 positions matching TRBD2. Germline CDR1 SNHLY, CDR2 FYNNEI. Germline trimming cut 2 bases from V and 11 bases from J; bases unmatched to any gene: 2. The CDR3 runs 11 residues. CDR3 in amino acids: CASSETGGQYF. Written as DNA, the CDR3 is TGTGCCAGCAGTGAAACGGGGGGACAGTACTTC.

The chain uses TRBV7-9 and TRBJ2-1, with TRBD1 matching over 9 bases. The CDR3 covers 17 residues. V was clipped by 2 bases and J by 4 bases; unmatched bases: 9. Germline CDR1 reads SEHNR; CDR2 reads FQNEAQ (reference sequence). The CDR3 DNA follows: TGTGCCAGCAGCTTACCCTTGGACAGGGGAGGATACAATGAGCAGTTCTTC. Translated: CASSLPLDRGGYNEQFF.

This clone was detected a few times. The V gene is TRBV7-2, the J gene TRBJ1-6; D gene uncertain. The CDR3 consists of 15 residues. The V gene lost 1 base and the J gene lost 0 bases, with 4 bases spanning the gap. Germline V lookup: CDR1 SGHTA, CDR2 FQGNSA. CDR3 sequence (DNA): TGTGCCAGCAGCTTAGTTTTCTCCTATAATTCACCCCTCCACTTT. Translated, it gives CASSLVFSYNSPLHF.

The chain employs TRBV4-1 and TRBJ2-7, with a tentative D call TRBD1 (6 bases). Looked up from germline, CDR1 is MGHRA and CDR2 is YSYEKL. The CDR3 runs to 15 residues. V was pared by 1 base and J by 5 bases, with 15 bases between. The CDR3 DNA follows: TGCGCCAGCAGCCAAGCCCAGGGGATTGTCAACGAGCAGTACTTC. Its translation: CASSQAQGIVNEQYF.

V gene TRBV5-4 combines with J gene TRBJ2-2; 7 bases are shared with TRBD1. Germline assignment: CDR1 SGHNT and CDR2 YYREEE (reference sequence). The CDR3 contains 13 residues. The J segment lost 8 bases and the V segment lost 2 bases, leaving 3 bases of the junction unmatched. The chain's CDR3 is CASSLDREGELFF. The CDR3 coding sequence is TGTGCCAGCAGCTTAGACAGGGAAGGGGAGCTGTTTTTT. Drawing the rest from reference TRBV5-4 and TRBJ2-2, the complete variable domain is ETGVTQSPTHLIKTRGQQVTLRCSSQSGHNTVSWYQQALGQGPQFIFQYYREEENGRGNFPPRFSGLQFPNYSSELNVNALELDDSALYLCASSLDREGELFFGEGSRLTVL.

This clone has a single count. V usage is TRBV18 and J usage is TRBJ2-7; D is possibly TRBD1 (6 bases). Germline CDR1 and CDR2: KGHSH and LQKENI. The length of the CDR3 is 14 residues. V lost 6 bases to trimming and J lost 4 bases, with 16 bases between them. In DNA, the CDR3 is TGTGCCAGCTCTGGCGATAGGGGGACGTACGAGCAGTACTTC. Translated, it gives CASSGDRGTYEQYF.

J is TRBJ2-7 and V is TRBV5-5; D is unresolved. The CDR3 is 15 amino acids. Germline V lookup: CDR1 SGHKS, CDR2 YYEKEE (reference sequence). V shed 1 base and J shed 4 bases, with 15 bases lying between them. CDR3 sequence (DNA): TGTGCCAGCAGCTTGAATGTTGGGAATTCTTACGAGCAGTACTTC. Translation gives CASSLNVGNSYEQYF.